The 7 T cell receptor beta chains below all came from one sample that was sequenced in a study of OX40 agonist ivuxolimab in advanced cancers. The data were produced by immunoSEQ multiplex PCR, yet TCRdb's version contains in-frame clones alone and is incomplete. This sample has roughly 45,000 clones, with roughly 85% found just once. Sequences were derived from CD4+ or CD8+ T cells sorted from blood, sampled in a trial of the OX40 agonist ivuxolimab. These receptors were taken from an adult with an advanced solid tumor such as melanoma, head and neck, liver or kidney cancer.

The genes are TRBV7-2 and TRBJ1-2; D is unclear. Germline V gene data show CDR1 as SGHTA and CDR2 as FQGNSA. This CDR3 is built from 15 residues. V was trimmed by 0 bases and J by 6 bases, leaving 14 bases between them. CDR3 sequence: CASSLALPLGDGYTF. The CDR3 DNA reads TGTGCCAGCAGCTTAGCTTTGCCTCTGGGCGATGGCTACACCTTC.

The chain carries TRBV10-3 and TRBJ2-3, with D perhaps TRBD2 (6 bases). Deletions cut 4 bases from V and 3 bases from J, with 11 bases between. Per germline, CDR1 ENHRY and CDR2 SYGVKD. This CDR3 is built from 14 residues. For the CDR3, the DNA is TGTGCCATCAGTGCTGGGGACTTAACAGATACGCAGTATTTT. It is translated as CAISAGDLTDTQYF.

The CDR3 reads CASSSQGNTEAFF. CDR3 DNA: TGTGCCAGTAGTTCTCAGGGAAACACTGAAGCTTTCTTT. The chain uses TRBV19 and TRBJ1-1, with TRBD1 as a possible D gene (5 bases). The germline gives CDR1 LNHDA, CDR2 SQIVND (reference sequence). The V gene lost 5 bases and the J gene lost 2 bases, with 9 bases spanning the gap. There are 13 residues in the CDR3.

The chain joins TRBV11-2 to TRBJ2-3; the D call may be TRBD1 or TRBD2 (5 bases each). The CDR3 contains 16 residues. Germline-derived CDR1 and CDR2 are SGHAT and FQNNGV. Trimming stripped 1 base from V and 2 bases from J, with 13 bases between. CDR3 amino acids: CASSLVLGGFTDTQYF. The CDR3 DNA reads as TGTGCCAGCAGCTTAGTCCTTGGGGGTTTCACAGATACGCAGTATTTT.

V gene TRBV9 combines with J gene TRBJ2-7; D may match TRBD1 or TRBD2 (5 bases each). Germline V gene sequence: CDR1 SGDLS, CDR2 YYNGEE. The V and J ends lost 6 bases and 3 bases respectively, with 19 bases between them. The CDR3 totals 15 residues. The CDR3 DNA follows: TGTGCCAGCACCCTGCTGGGACGGGAAGTCTACGAGCAGTACTTC. As protein: CASTLLGREVYEQYF.

The chain combines TRBV11-2 with TRBJ2-7; D is perhaps TRBD2 (6 bases). The germline gives CDR1 SGHAT, CDR2 FQNNGV. Trimming stripped 0 bases from V and 2 bases from J, with 8 bases between. The CDR3 length is 14 residues. The CDR3 region has the DNA TGTGCCAGCAGCTTAGATCGACTAGCCTACGAGCAGTACTTC. It specifies CASSLDRLAYEQYF.

This sequence joins TRBV28 and TRBJ2-5; no clear D. The V gene lost 1 base and the J gene lost 0 bases, with 0 bases spanning the gap. From germline, CDR1 is MDHEN and CDR2 SYDVKM. This CDR3 comprises 12 residues. DNA of the CDR3: TGTGCCAGCAGTTTATACCAAGAGACCCAGTACTTC. It is translated as CASSLYQETQYF. Together with reference TRBV28 and TRBJ2-5, the CDR3 gives the full variable domain: DVKVTQSSRYLVKRTGEKVFLECVQDMDHENMFWYRQDPGLGLRLIYFSYDVKMKEKGDIPEGYSVSREKKERFSLILESASTNQTSMYLCASSLYQETQYFGPGTRLLVL.